Below are 5 T cell receptor beta chains sequenced from a single sample in a study of Tregs in tolerant kidney transplant recipients. Sequencing used immunoSEQ multiplex PCR; TCRdb keeps in-frame clones, though not all of them. The sample lists some 55,000 clones; about four fifths were seen once. Material: CD4+ T cells from blood. The receptors derive from a human donor in good health.

The rearrangement joins TRBV6-6 to TRBJ1-2; D is perhaps TRBD1 (6 bases). Trimming took off 4 bases at V and 4 bases at J, with 7 bases between the two ends. The germline gives CDR1 MNHNY, CDR2 SVGAGI (reference sequence). The CDR3 runs 12 residues. CDR3 sequence reads: CASSSQGYGYTF. In DNA, the CDR3 is TGTGCCAGCAGTTCACAGGGCTATGGCTACACCTTC.

This clone showed up just once. The chain is built from TRBV7-2 and TRBJ2-5, with 9 bases fitting TRBD2. CDR1 and CDR2 from the germline V gene are SGHTA and FQGNSA. The V gene end was trimmed by 3 bases and the J gene end by 5 bases; junction bases not matched to a gene: 10. CDR3 length: 16 amino acids. CDR3 nucleotides: TGTGCCAGCAGCTTCCAGGGGACTAGCAGTCAGGAGACCCAGTACTTC. Amino acids: CASSFQGTSSQETQYF.

The V gene is TRBV28, the J gene TRBJ1-5; the D is unclear. CDR3 length equals 15 residues. The ends were cut back, 4 bases at V and 0 bases at J, with 10 bases in the middle. Germline V lookup: CDR1 MDHEN, CDR2 SYDVKM. CDR3 protein: CASSSPTLSNQPQHF. CDR3 bases: TGTGCCAGCAGTTCCCCAACCCTTAGCAATCAGCCCCAGCATTTT.

V gene TRBV5-1 combines with J gene TRBJ2-2; 11 bases map to TRBD2. Trimming removed 2 bases from V and 6 bases from J; junction bases left unmatched: 3. Germline CDR1 reads SGHRS; CDR2 reads YFSETQ. This CDR3 has 15 residues. Here the CDR3 reads CASSLLAGESGELFF. The DNA of the CDR3 is TGCGCCAGCAGCTTACTAGCGGGAGAGTCCGGGGAGCTGTTTTTT.

The V and J genes are TRBV21-1 and TRBJ2-3; no DNA check was done on the table's D call, TRBD2. TRBV21-1 is termed a pseudogene. This CDR3 region has 16 residues. The CDR3 spells CASSASGTGLTDTQYF. The CDR3 region has the DNA TGTGCCAGCAGCGCCTCCGGGACTGGACTCACAGATACGCAGTATTTT.